This T cell receptor (beta chain) was obtained from a study of shared clonotypes between healthy human individuals. Naive CD8 isolation took CD45RO-negative cells positively selected for CCR7 and excluded terminally differentiated effector memory CD45RA+ cells. Only Caucasian adults living in Nashville, Tennessee made up the donor group. Note on this clone: Its antigen remains unknown. This sample includes further DNA sequences coding for the same CDR3.

The CDR3 has 11 amino acids. From germline, CDR1 is MNHNY and CDR2 SVGAGI (reference sequence). V dropped 5 bases and J dropped 8 bases, with 9 bases sitting between them. Original analysis: There were no quality scores in the junction-only immunoSEQ sequences, so filtering differed. Some clones are missing from TCRdb's copy, which holds only in-frame ones; the method was immunoSEQ multiplex PCR. That table gives V, J and clone size, and the DNA gave D and trimming. The sample holds about 1,900,000 clones, just under 95% seen once. Findings and caveats of the study: Large sequencing depth failed to make sorted-subset sequencing complete, rarefaction showed.

Material: naive CD8+ T cells sorted from blood. The chain links TRBV6-6 to TRBJ1-2, with TRBD1 as a possible D gene (5 bases). The TCR originated in a man aged 18-30 years in good health. CDR3 nucleotides: TGTGCCAGCAGTCCGGGGGGAGGCTACACCTTC. It yields the protein CASSPGGGYTF.